A single sample gave rise to the 10 T cell receptor beta chains below, sequenced in a study of T cells in Graves' hyperthyroidism and ophthalmopathy. TCR beta CDR3 region amplification was performed from RNA transcripts. A set of HTBI primers served as the primers for a first-round RT-PCR of the TCR CDR3. TCRdb re-derived calls from the multiplex PCR reads in MiXCR, one entry per CDR3 protein. The table has fewer than 850,000 distinct CDR3 sequences, around 15% seen once. Material for sequencing was blood. The source is a man between 50 and 59 years old with Graves' hyperthyroidism.

This clonotype was observed at least ten times. This chain links TRBV30 with TRBJ2-5; D call uncertain. The V end lost 1 base, the J end lost 4 bases, and 13 bases lay between the germline ends. Germline V gives CDR1 GTSNPN, CDR2 SVGIG (reference sequence). There are 14 residues in the CDR3. The CDR3, as DNA: TGTGCCTGGAGTGCCCCTTCTGAATTAGAGACCCAGTACTTC. Translation: CAWSAPSELETQYF.

This clonotype has more than one count but fewer than ten. Here the CDR3 DNA reads TGCAGTGCTAGTGGGGGGGCCGAGTTCAACGAGCAGTACTTC. This codes for CSASGGAEFNEQYF. The chain recombines TRBV20-1 with TRBJ2-7; D is possibly TRBD2 (7 bases). Trimming pared 3 bases from V and 5 bases from J, leaving 17 bases between. This CDR3 spans 14 amino acids. Germline V gives CDR1 DFQATT, CDR2 SNEGSKA (reference sequence).

The chain employs TRBV19 and TRBJ2-1; no firm D call. Deletions cut 6 bases from V and 2 bases from J, with 11 bases between. CDR3 length: 14 residues. CDR1 is LNHDA and CDR2 is SQIVND in the germline V gene (reference sequence). CDR3 in DNA: TGTGCCAGTAGAGAGGCGGATCCCTACAATGAGCAGTTCTTC. Amino acids: CASREADPYNEQFF. The full variable domain, completed using reference TRBV19 and TRBJ2-1, is DGGITQSPKYLFRKEGQNVTLSCEQNLNHDAMYWYRQDPGQGLRLIYYSQIVNDFQKGDIAEGYSVSREKKESFPLTVTSAQKNPTAFYLCASREADPYNEQFFGPGTRLTVL.

V is TRBV20-1 and J is TRBJ2-1, with TRBD1 as a possible D gene (6 bases). V was pared by 6 bases and J by 4 bases, with 16 bases between. Germline V gene data show CDR1 as DFQATT and CDR2 as SNEGSKA (reference sequence). This CDR3 is built from 14 residues. The CDR3 loop is CSAEGQGPYNEQFF. Here the CDR3 DNA reads TGCAGTGCCGAAGGGCAGGGGCCTTACAATGAGCAGTTCTTC.

The chain is built from TRBV12-5 and TRBJ2-1, with 7 bases matching TRBD2. Germline assignment: CDR1 LGHNT and CDR2 FRNRAP. The CDR3 loop spans 15 amino acids. J was trimmed by 0 bases and V by 7 bases; bases with no gene match: 6. CDR3 sequence: CASVHGRSSYNEQFF. The CDR3, as DNA: TGTGCTAGTGTCCACGGGAGGAGCTCCTACAATGAGCAGTTCTTC.

This clonotype was seen repeatedly, ten times or more. This chain connects TRBV29-1 to TRBJ1-6; possibly TRBD1 for D (5 bases). The V gene lost 3 bases and the J gene lost 9 bases, with 12 bases spanning the gap. Germline-derived CDR1 and CDR2 are SQVTM and ANQGSEA. This CDR3 comprises 13 residues. This CDR3 is CSVDPGGGSPLHF. The CDR3 DNA reads TGCAGCGTTGACCCCGGGGGAGGTTCACCCCTCCACTTT.

V usage is TRBV28 and J usage is TRBJ2-7; 7 positions agree with TRBD2. The J segment lost 5 bases and the V segment lost 4 bases, leaving 2 bases of the junction unmatched. The CDR3 spans 12 residues. The germline gives CDR1 MDHEN, CDR2 SYDVKM. The CDR3 spells CASSSAGDEQYF. DNA of the CDR3: TGTGCCAGCAGTTCCGCGGGGGACGAGCAGTACTTC. Based on the CDR3 plus reference TRBV28 and TRBJ2-7, the full variable domain is DVKVTQSSRYLVKRTGEKVFLECVQDMDHENMFWYRQDPGLGLRLIYFSYDVKMKEKGDIPEGYSVSREKKERFSLILESASTNQTSMYLCASSSAGDEQYFGPGTRLTVT.

This clonotype was counted at least ten times. The CDR3 reads CASTQGGAGFVENEQFF. Here the CDR3 DNA reads TGTGCCAGCACACAAGGGGGGGCGGGATTTGTTGAGAATGAGCAGTTCTTC. V and J are TRBV28 and TRBJ2-1; D perhaps matches TRBD2 (7 bases). There are 17 residues in the CDR3. The germline V gene encodes CDR1 MDHEN and CDR2 SYDVKM. The V end lost 7 bases, the J end lost 7 bases, and 26 bases lay between the germline ends.

This clonotype was counted between two and nine times. The genes are TRBV28 and TRBJ2-6; D remains ambiguous. V lost 5 bases, J lost 0 bases, and 14 bases lay in between. The CDR3 contains 17 residues. Germline lookup yields CDR1 MDHEN and CDR2 SYDVKM. This CDR3 reads CASSRDPWLSGANVLTF. The CDR3 DNA follows: TGTGCCAGCAGTCGCGACCCTTGGCTCTCTGGGGCCAACGTCCTGACTTTC.

This clonotype occurred many times. The chain joins TRBV7-9 to TRBJ1-6; TRBD1 might be the D (5 bases). Trimming stripped 7 bases from V and 6 bases from J, with 13 bases between. This CDR3 has 14 residues. The V gene's germline CDR1 is SEHNR and CDR2 FQNEAQ (reference sequence). The CDR3 DNA reads TGTGCCAGCACAAGACAGCTCCCTAATTCACCCCTCCACTTT. Its translation: CASTRQLPNSPLHF.